This entry lists 9 T cell receptor beta chains sequenced from one sample in a study of CD8 T cells in ankylosing spondylitis (dated by TCRdb to 2015 to 2018). The library was produced with 5' RACE. Data came from an Illumina HiSeq 2500. The public reads were reprocessed in TCRdb via fastp at Q25 and MiXCR, keeping in-frame beta chains. Merged by CDR3 protein, the rows form single entries marked with the most common genes and DNA. The sample includes about 320,000 distinct CDR3 sequences, with around a tenth observed a single time. The ten largest clones represent roughly 9.1% of the sample. The sequencing input was blood, either unsorted or a sorted T cell fraction (not recorded which). These receptor sequences come from a female donor with ankylosing spondylitis or in good health (not recorded which).

This clonotype was seen ten or more times. V gene TRBV20-1 combines with J gene TRBJ2-3, with D perhaps TRBD1 (5 bases). Germline CDR1 DFQATT, CDR2 SNEGSKA (reference sequence). Deletions cut 8 bases from V and 2 bases from J, with 14 bases between. This CDR3 spans 13 amino acids. CDR3 in DNA: TGCAGTCTTTCGGACACCCACACAGATACGCAGTATTTT. Residues: CSLSDTHTDTQYF.

This clonotype was found once. An end of the junction does not agree with germline; a read error may underlie this. This chain joins TRBV20-1 and TRBJ2-3; 13 bases match TRBD2. Germline values: CDR1 DFQATT, CDR2 SNEGSKA (reference sequence). The CDR3 consists of 18 residues. CDR3 residues: CCAQVRLAGGPGTDTQYF. The CDR3 coding sequence is TGCTGTGCTCAGGTGCGACTAGCGGGGGGCCCGGGCACAGATACGCAGTATTTT.

Worth noting for this clonotype: A clone one base away is much larger, so this may be a read error. The chain couples TRBV10-3 to TRBJ2-3, with TRBD2 as a possible D gene (5 bases). Germline CDR1 ENHRY, CDR2 SYGVKD. V shed 10 bases and J shed 3 bases, with 11 bases lying between them. The CDR3 has 12 residues. The chain's CDR3 is CANSRGTDTQYF. Here the CDR3 DNA reads TGTGCCAACTCACGGGGTACAGATACGCAGTATTTT.

In this sample, this clonotype turned up many times. The gene calls are TRBV7-2 and TRBJ2-3, with D maybe TRBD2 (5 bases). The germline V gene encodes CDR1 SGHTA and CDR2 FQGNSA. V was pared by 5 bases and J by 3 bases, with 15 bases between. The CDR3 sequence is 15 residues long. The CDR3 DNA reads as TGTGCCAGCAGCCTCTCTGCGGGCCAAACAGATACGCAGTATTTT. Its protein product is CASSLSAGQTDTQYF.

This clonotype was observed many times. The V gene is TRBV20-1, the J gene TRBJ1-2, with a tentative D call TRBD1 (6 bases). Trimming removed 0 bases at V and 5 bases at J, with 16 bases between. Germline V gene sequence: CDR1 DFQATT, CDR2 SNEGSKA (reference sequence). The CDR3 consists of 15 residues. CDR3 sequence reads: CSARDRGGGGYGYTF. The CDR3 nucleotides are TGCAGTGCTAGAGATCGGGGAGGGGGAGGTTATGGCTACACCTTC.

This clonotype was seen many times. The rearrangement uses TRBV5-1 and TRBJ2-7, with D uncertain. Germline V gene lookup returns CDR1 SGHRS and CDR2 YFSETQ. The CDR3 has 13 residues. Trimming took 5 bases from V and 3 from J, leaving 12 bases between them. This chain's CDR3 is CASSLTQYYEQYF. The CDR3 bases are TGCGCCAGCAGTTTGACCCAATACTACGAGCAGTACTTC.

There are many counts of this clonotype. This chain links TRBV20-1 with TRBJ2-7; D gene uncertain. The length of the CDR3 is 10 residues. CDR1 and CDR2 (germline): DFQATT, SNEGSKA (reference sequence). V was pared by 6 bases and J by 4 bases, with 7 bases between. DNA for the CDR3: TGCAGTGCCAAAACTTACGAGCAGTACTTC. The encoded protein is CSAKTYEQYF.

This clonotype was seen repeatedly, ten times or more. The gene calls are TRBV20-1 and TRBJ2-5; 11 bases are shared with TRBD2. The germline gives CDR1 DFQATT, CDR2 SNEGSKA (reference sequence). The CDR3 runs 14 residues. The V segment lost 5 bases and the J segment 2 bases; nucleotides outside the gene matches: 4. As DNA, the CDR3 is TGCAGTGCTTTGACTAGCGGGAATCAAGAGACCCAGTACTTC. Translation gives CSALTSGNQETQYF.

The sample holds a few counts of this clonotype. The chain recombines TRBV4-2 with TRBJ2-1, with TRBD2 matching over 9 bases. Germline V gene data show CDR1 as LGHNA and CDR2 as YNFKEQ. CDR3 size: 11 residues. J gave up 16 bases and V 1 base, and 2 bases lay outside the gene matches. The CDR3 protein is CASSQGGTSFF. The CDR3 DNA reads as TGTGCCAGCAGCCAAGGCGGGACTAGCTTCTTC.